These 13 T cell receptor beta chains originate from one sample sequenced in a study of vaccination effects on CD4 cells after COVID-19 (dated by TCRdb to 2021 to 2024). The method was the immunoSEQ multiplex PCR assay. TCRdb mirrors the immuneACCESS table, restricted to in-frame sequences. Some clones are absent from its copies; in checked studies, under half trace to an unresolved V gene, and the reason for the others is unknown. The sample table contains 72,000 or so clones; only one count was recorded for over 70% of them. Roughly 2% of the sample rests with the top ten. After approximately 11 days of culture, CD4+ T cells were isolated with the EasySep CD4+ T cell isolation kit. Each participant received two doses of an mRNA SARS-CoV-2 vaccine, either BNT162b2 or mRNA-1273. For these receptors, no antigen is known. Sequenced here: CD4+ T cells from PBMCs cultured without peptide, sampled after COVID-19 vaccination. Receptors were obtained from a human donor who received a COVID-19 vaccine.

The chain employs TRBV18 and TRBJ1-4; D is ambiguous. Germline loops: CDR1 KGHSH, CDR2 LQKENI. This CDR3 has 15 amino acids. With 2 bases removed from V and 5 bases from J, the gap between germline ends came to 12 bases. CDR3 residues: CASSPGSTGNEKLFF. The CDR3, as DNA: TGTGCCAGCTCACCAGGTAGTACCGGAAATGAAAAACTGTTTTTT.

This chain uses TRBV2 with TRBJ1-2, with D maybe TRBD1 (5 bases). In germline, CDR1 is SNHLY, CDR2 FYNNEI. There are 12 residues in the CDR3. V lost 6 bases and J lost 4, with 9 bases in between. The CDR3, as DNA: TGTGCCAGCAGGGCACAGGTCTATGGCTACACCTTC. It specifies CASRAQVYGYTF.

In this sample, this clone turned up once. V gene TRBV21-1 combines with J gene TRBJ1-5; the D segment call TRBD1 is taken from the table without a DNA check. TRBV21-1 is reported as a pseudogene. This CDR3 has 15 amino acids. The DNA for the CDR3 is TGTGCCAGCAGCAAAATGGAGGGGGCAGGTCAGCCCCAGCATTTT. Amino acids: CASSKMEGAGQPQHF.

The chain combines TRBV7-3 with TRBJ2-5; D tentatively fits TRBD1 or TRBD2 (5 bases each). CDR1 and CDR2 from the germline V gene are SGHTA and FQGTGA. Trimming stripped 2 bases from V and 4 bases from J, with 14 bases between. CDR3 length equals 15 residues. The CDR3 protein is CASSLEIGGIETQYF. The DNA of the CDR3 is TGTGCCAGCAGCTTAGAAATTGGGGGTATAGAGACCCAGTACTTC.

The chain is built from TRBV18 and TRBJ2-7; TRBD1 is a possible D gene (6 bases). The V end was cut by 3 bases, the J end by 3 bases, with 9 bases between. The CDR3 totals 13 residues. Germline lookup yields CDR1 KGHSH and CDR2 LQKENI. CDR3 bases: TGTGCCAGCTCACCCCGGACAGACTACGAGCAGTACGTC. Protein: CASSPRTDYEQYV.

V is TRBV30 and J is TRBJ1-4, with D possibly TRBD1 on 6 matching bases. This CDR3 has 15 amino acids. Germline CDR1 and CDR2: GTSNPN and SVGIG (reference sequence). The V end lost 4 bases, the J end lost 0 bases, and 12 bases lay between the germline ends. The CDR3 DNA reads as TGTGCCTGGAACCAAAGGGGGACAACTAATGAAAAACTGTTTTTT. It codes for CAWNQRGTTNEKLFF.

This chain joins TRBV28 and TRBJ2-6; no reliable D call. CDR1 and CDR2 (germline): MDHEN, SYDVKM. The CDR3 sequence is 15 residues long. V was shortened by 5 bases and J by 0 bases, with 8 bases between the two germline ends. CDR3 in DNA: TGTGCCAGCAGTCTACAGCTCTCTGGGGCCAACGTCCTGACTTTC. Its protein product is CASSLQLSGANVLTF.

The rearrangement uses TRBV7-2 and TRBJ2-3; perhaps TRBD1 as D (5 bases). Per germline, CDR1 SGHTA and CDR2 FQGNSA. This CDR3 contains 12 residues. V was clipped by 7 bases and J by 8 bases, with 13 bases between them. CDR3 loop: CASMGPTGTQYF. CDR3 in DNA: TGTGCCAGCATGGGGCCAACCGGTACGCAGTATTTT.

This rearrangement joins TRBV6-4 to TRBJ2-2, with 7 bases fitting TRBD1. This CDR3 region has 18 residues. Losses at the gene ends were 0 bases for V and 4 bases for J; bases not matched to a gene: 11. Germline V gene data show CDR1 as MRHNA and CDR2 as SNTAGT. The CDR3: CASSDSPYLTGVTGELFF. The CDR3 nucleotides are TGTGCCAGCAGTGACTCCCCGTACCTAACAGGGGTCACCGGGGAGCTGTTTTTT.

This clone has a single count. The V and J genes are TRBV27 and TRBJ2-5, with 7 bases aligning to TRBD1. The trim removed 6 bases at V and 4 bases at J, leaving 17 bases unmatched. Germline loops: CDR1 MNHEY, CDR2 SMNVEV (reference sequence). The CDR3 is 17 residues long. CDR3 protein: CASSTILLDRDRETQYF. DNA of the CDR3: TGTGCCAGCAGCACTATACTACTAGACAGGGACCGAGAGACCCAGTACTTC.

This chain links TRBV7-9 with TRBJ1-2; 7 bases match TRBD1. Germline CDR1 is SEHNR and CDR2 is FQNEAQ (reference sequence). The J segment lost 3 bases and the V segment lost 4 bases, leaving 14 bases of the junction unmatched. The CDR3 has 17 residues. CDR3 region: CASSSRRARGFDYGYTF. The CDR3 DNA sequence: TGTGCCAGCAGCTCCCGTCGGGCCAGGGGGTTTGACTATGGCTACACCTTC.

The genes are TRBV10-1 and TRBJ1-5; D possibly corresponds to TRBD1 (5 bases). CDR3 length: 13 amino acids. V lost 5 bases, J lost 6 bases, and 11 bases lay in between. Germline CDR1 reads WNHNN; CDR2 reads SYGVQD (reference sequence). The CDR3 DNA follows: TGCGCCAGCAGTCCCCAGGGAGGTCAGCCCCAGCATTTT. This codes for CASSPQGGQPQHF.

The V and J genes are TRBV10-1 and TRBJ2-1; 10 nucleotides match TRBD1. V lost 2 bases and J lost 2; bases outside the gene matches: 3. The germline V gene has CDR1 WNHNN and CDR2 SYGVQD (reference sequence). The CDR3 has 16 amino acids. CDR3 nucleotides: TGCGCCAGCAGTGAGGGTGGGACAGGGGCCTACAATGAGCAGTTCTTC. Translation gives CASSEGGTGAYNEQFF.